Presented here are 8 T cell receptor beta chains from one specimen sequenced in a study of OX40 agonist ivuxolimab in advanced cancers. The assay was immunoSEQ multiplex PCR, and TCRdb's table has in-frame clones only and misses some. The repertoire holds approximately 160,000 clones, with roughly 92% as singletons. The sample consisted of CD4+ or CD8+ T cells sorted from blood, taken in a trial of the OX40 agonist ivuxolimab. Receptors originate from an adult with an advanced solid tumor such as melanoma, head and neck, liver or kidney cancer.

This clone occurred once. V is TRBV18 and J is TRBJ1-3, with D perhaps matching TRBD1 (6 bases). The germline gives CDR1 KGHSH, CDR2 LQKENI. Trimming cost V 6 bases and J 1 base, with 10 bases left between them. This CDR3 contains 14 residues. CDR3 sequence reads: CASSRGASGNTIYF. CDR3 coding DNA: TGTGCCAGCTCCCGGGGGGCGTCTGGAAACACCATATATTTT.

DNA for the CDR3: TGTGCCAGCAGCTTGCGGCAGGGGAATGGCTACACCTTC. It yields the protein CASSLRQGNGYTF. V and J are TRBV5-8 and TRBJ1-2, with D maybe TRBD1 (6 bases). This CDR3 has 13 residues. From germline, CDR1 is SGHTS and CDR2 YDEGEE. The V gene lost 1 base and the J gene lost 6 bases, with 10 bases spanning the gap.

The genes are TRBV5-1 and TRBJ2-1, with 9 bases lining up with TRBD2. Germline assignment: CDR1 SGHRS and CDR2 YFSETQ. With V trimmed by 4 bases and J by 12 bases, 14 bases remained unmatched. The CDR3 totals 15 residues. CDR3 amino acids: CASSPSSGDPPRQFF. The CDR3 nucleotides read TGCGCCAGCAGCCCATCTAGCGGGGATCCCCCCCGGCAGTTCTTC.

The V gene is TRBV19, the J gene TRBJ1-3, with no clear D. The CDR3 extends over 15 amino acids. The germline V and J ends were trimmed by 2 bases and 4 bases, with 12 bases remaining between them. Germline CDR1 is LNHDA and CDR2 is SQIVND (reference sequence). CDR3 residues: CASSIRAGYGNTIYF. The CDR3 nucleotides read TGTGCCAGTAGTATACGGGCGGGTTACGGAAACACCATATATTTT. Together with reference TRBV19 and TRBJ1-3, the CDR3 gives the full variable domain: DGGITQSPKYLFRKEGQNVTLSCEQNLNHDAMYWYRQDPGQGLRLIYYSQIVNDFQKGDIAEGYSVSREKKESFPLTVTSAQKNPTAFYLCASSIRAGYGNTIYFGEGSWLTVV.

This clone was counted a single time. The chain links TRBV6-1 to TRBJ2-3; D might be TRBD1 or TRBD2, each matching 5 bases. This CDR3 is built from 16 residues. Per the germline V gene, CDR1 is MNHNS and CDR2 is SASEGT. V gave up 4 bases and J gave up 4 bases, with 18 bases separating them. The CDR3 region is CASSGGRGLGPDTQYF. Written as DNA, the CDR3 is TGTGCCAGCAGTGGGGGACGGGGTCTAGGACCAGATACGCAGTATTTT.

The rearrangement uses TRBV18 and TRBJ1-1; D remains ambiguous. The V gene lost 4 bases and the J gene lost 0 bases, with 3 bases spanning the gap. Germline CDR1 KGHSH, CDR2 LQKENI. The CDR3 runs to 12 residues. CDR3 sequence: CASSQMNTEAFF. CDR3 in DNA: TGTGCCAGCTCACAGATGAACACTGAAGCTTTCTTT.

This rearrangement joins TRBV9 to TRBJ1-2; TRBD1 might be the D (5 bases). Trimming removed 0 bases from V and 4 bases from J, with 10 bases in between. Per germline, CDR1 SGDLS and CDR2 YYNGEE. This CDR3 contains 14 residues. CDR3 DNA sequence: TGTGCCAGCAGCGTAGAGGTGGGGACCTATGGCTACACCTTC. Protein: CASSVEVGTYGYTF.

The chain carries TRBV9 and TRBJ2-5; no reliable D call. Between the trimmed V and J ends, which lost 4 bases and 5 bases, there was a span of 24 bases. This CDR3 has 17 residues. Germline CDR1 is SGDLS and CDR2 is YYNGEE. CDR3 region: CASSQGPGPEVGETQYF. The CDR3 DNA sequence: TGTGCCAGCAGCCAAGGCCCGGGCCCCGAAGTAGGGGAGACCCAGTACTTC.